The source of this T cell receptor (delta chain) is a study of gamma-delta T cells after stem cell transplantation (dated by TCRdb to 2016 to 2017). This clone was counted ten times or more. Its antigen is still unknown. Nothing much larger sits one base from this clone, and base qualities are not available. Library preparation employed RT-PCR. The sequencing machine was an Illumina MiSeq. TCRdb called clones anew from the public reads via CATT; matching DNA rows were later pooled. The sample yields 15,000 to 18,000 delta-chain clones; 9.4% were counted once. In total, the top ten clones hold 55% to 80% of the sample. V is shortened by 0 bases, J by 0 bases, and the region joining them spans 16 bases. The CDR3 runs 17 amino acids, cysteine and phenylalanine included. Just CDR3 DNA is preserved here, 51 bases in frame from base 1. As encoded in the germline V gene, CDR1 is GEAIGNYY while CDR2 is EKD.

The source is a human donor. It is not recorded whose cells these are; they may come from a transplant donor. The sequencing sample was made of gamma-delta T cells. The chain is made from TRDV2 and TRDJ1, with no D gene named confidently. The sequenced DNA: TGTGCCTGTGACACCCGCGCGTCCGCCCGTGACACCGATAAACTCATCTTT. Its protein reads: CACDTRASARDTDKLIF.